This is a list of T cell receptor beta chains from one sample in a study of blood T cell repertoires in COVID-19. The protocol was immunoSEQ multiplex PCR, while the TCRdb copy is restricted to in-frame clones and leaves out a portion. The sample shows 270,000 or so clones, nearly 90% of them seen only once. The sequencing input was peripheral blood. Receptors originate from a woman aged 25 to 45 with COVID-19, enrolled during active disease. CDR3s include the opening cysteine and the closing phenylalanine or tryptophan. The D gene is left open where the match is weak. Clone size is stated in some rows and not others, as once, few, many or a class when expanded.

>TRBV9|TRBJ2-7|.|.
CASSVAWGPFYEQYF
TGTGCCAGCAGCGTAGCTTGGGGCCCTTTTTACGAGCAGTACTTC
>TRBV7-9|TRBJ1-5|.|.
CASSYQGMYQPQHF
TGTGCCAGCAGCTACCAGGGAATGTACCAGCCCCAGCATTTT
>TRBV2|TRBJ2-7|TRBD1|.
CASTVDRGPGYEQYF
TGTGCCAGCACCGTAGACAGGGGGCCTGGGTACGAGCAGTACTTC
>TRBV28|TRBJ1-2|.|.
CASTGWEEVYGYTF
TGTGCCAGCACCGGATGGGAGGAGGTCTATGGCTACACCTTC
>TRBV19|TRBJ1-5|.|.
CASSTGHAAWEPQHF
TGTGCCAGTAGTACGGGACACGCGGCCTGGGAGCCCCAGCATTTT
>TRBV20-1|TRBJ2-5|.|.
CSLRETQYF
TGCAGCTTACGGGAGACCCAGTACTTC
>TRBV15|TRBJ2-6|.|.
CATSRVTVSGANVLTF
TGTGCCACCAGCAGAGTGACAGTCTCTGGGGCCAACGTCCTGACTTTC
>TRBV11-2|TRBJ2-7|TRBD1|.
CASSLDRGTGVEQYF
TGTGCCAGCAGCTTAGATCGTGGGACAGGGGTCGAGCAGTACTTC
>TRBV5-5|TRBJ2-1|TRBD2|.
CASSPRASGAQYNEQFF
TGTGCCAGCAGCCCGAGGGCTAGCGGGGCCCAATACAATGAGCAGTTCTTC
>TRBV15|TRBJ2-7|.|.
CATSIIRQRHF
TGTGCCACCAGCATAATCCGGCAGAGACATTTC
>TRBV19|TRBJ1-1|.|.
CASSPWTENTEAFF
TGTGCCAGTAGTCCGTGGACAGAGAACACTGAAGCTTTCTTT
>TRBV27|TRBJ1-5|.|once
CASSPMFHQPQHF
TGTGCCAGCAGTCCAATGTTCCATCAGCCCCAGCATTTT
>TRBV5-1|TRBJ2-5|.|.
CASAGTPQETQYF
TGCGCCAGCGCAGGGACTCCCCAAGAGACCCAGTACTTC
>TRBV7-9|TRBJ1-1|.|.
CASRGQSSKAFF
TGTGCCAGCAGAGGACAGTCCTCCAAAGCTTTCTTT
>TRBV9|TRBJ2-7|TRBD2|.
CASSPGLAGSSYEQYF
TGTGCCAGCAGCCCAGGACTAGCGGGGAGCTCCTACGAGCAGTACTTC
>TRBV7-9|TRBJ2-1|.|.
CASSFKGDNEQFF
TGTGCCAGCAGCTTTAAAGGGGACAATGAGCAGTTCTTC
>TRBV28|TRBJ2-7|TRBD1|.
CASSKMKLGQGAYEQYF
TGTGCCAGCAGCAAAATGAAATTGGGACAGGGAGCCTACGAGCAGTACTTC
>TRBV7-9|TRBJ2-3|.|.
CAALSGGGGDTQYF
TGTGCCGCCTTATCCGGCGGGGGCGGAGATACGCAGTATTTT
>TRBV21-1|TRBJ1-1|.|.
CASSTSGGQKNTEAFF
TGTGCCAGCAGCACTTCAGGAGGGCAGAAGAACACTGAAGCTTTCTTT
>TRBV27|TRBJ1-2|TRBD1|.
CASSRRQGANYGYTF
TGTGCCAGCAGCAGAAGACAGGGGGCGAACTATGGCTACACCTTC
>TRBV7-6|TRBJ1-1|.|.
CASSSSTEAFF
TGTGCCAGCAGCTCCAGCACTGAAGCTTTCTTT
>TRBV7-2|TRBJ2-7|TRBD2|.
CASSTRTSYGEQYF
TGTGCCAGCAGCACAAGGACTAGCTACGGCGAGCAGTACTTC
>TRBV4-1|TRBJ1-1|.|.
CASSQVGGFPGKTEAFF
TGCGCCAGCAGCCAAGTTGGAGGATTTCCGGGTAAAACTGAAGCTTTCTTT
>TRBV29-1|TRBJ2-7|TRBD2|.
CSVAVGLAGRYGEQYF
TGCAGCGTTGCGGTAGGACTAGCGGGGAGATACGGGGAGCAGTACTTC
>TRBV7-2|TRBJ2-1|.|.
CASSLARASYNEQFF
TGTGCCAGCAGCTTAGCGAGAGCATCATACAATGAGCAGTTCTTC
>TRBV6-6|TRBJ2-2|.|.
CASLPGHRSGELFF
TGTGCCAGCTTACCGGGACACCGCTCTGGGGAGCTGTTTTTT
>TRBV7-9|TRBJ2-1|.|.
CASSGGSRDNEQFF
TGTGCCAGCAGCGGCGGGTCGAGGGACAATGAGCAGTTCTTC
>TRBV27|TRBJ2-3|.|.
CASSITFTDTQYF
TGTGCCAGCAGTATTACTTTCACAGATACGCAGTATTTT
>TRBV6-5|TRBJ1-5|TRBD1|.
CASNVQGFNQPQHF
TGTGCCAGCAATGTACAGGGGTTTAATCAGCCCCAGCATTTT
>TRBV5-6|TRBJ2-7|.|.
CASSPGGRSSEQYF
TGTGCCAGCAGCCCTGGGGGCAGGTCGAGCGAGCAGTACTTC
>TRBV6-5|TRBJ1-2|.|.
CASRDTGTFYGYTF
TGTGCCAGCAGGGATACAGGGACCTTCTATGGCTACACCTTC
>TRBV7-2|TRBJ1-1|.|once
CASSLYVNTEAFF
TGTGCCAGCAGCTTGTATGTGAACACTGAAGCTTTCTTT
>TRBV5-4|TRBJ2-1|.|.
CASSLIGVRSVQFF
TGTGCCAGCAGCTTGATAGGAGTTCGGTCGGTGCAGTTCTTC
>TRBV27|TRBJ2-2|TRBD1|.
CASSGFGQGAGELFF
TGTGCCAGCAGCGGCTTCGGACAGGGGGCCGGGGAGCTGTTTTTT
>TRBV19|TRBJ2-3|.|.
CASRASSTDTQYF
TGTGCCAGTAGAGCGAGTAGCACAGATACGCAGTATTTT
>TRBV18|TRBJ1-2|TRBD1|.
CASSPGEPRTGTNYGYTF
TGTGCCAGCTCACCGGGAGAACCCCGGACAGGGACTAACTATGGCTACACCTTC
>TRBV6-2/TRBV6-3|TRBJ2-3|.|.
CASTDSFDSGITDTQYF
TGTGCCAGCACTGACTCTTTTGATAGCGGTATCACAGATACGCAGTATTTT